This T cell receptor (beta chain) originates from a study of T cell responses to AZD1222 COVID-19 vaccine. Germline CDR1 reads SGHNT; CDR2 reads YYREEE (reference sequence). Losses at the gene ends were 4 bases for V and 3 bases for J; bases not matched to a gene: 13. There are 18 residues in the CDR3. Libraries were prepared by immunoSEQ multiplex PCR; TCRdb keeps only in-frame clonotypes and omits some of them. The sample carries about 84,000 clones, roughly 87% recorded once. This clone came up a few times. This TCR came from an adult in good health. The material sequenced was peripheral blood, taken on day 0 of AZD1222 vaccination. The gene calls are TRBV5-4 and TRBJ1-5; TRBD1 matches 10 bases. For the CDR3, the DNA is TGTGCCAGCAGCGACCGATTTTGGGGACAGGGGAACAATCAGCCCCAGCATTTT. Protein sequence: CASSDRFWGQGNNQPQHF.